This TCR beta chain was identified during a study of post-analysis software for immune sequencing data. Study at large: The patients showed relapsing-remitting, secondary progressive and progressive-relapsing multiple sclerosis courses. Study conclusions and caveats: Roughly five TRBV segments, including TRBV5-6, TRBV5-1 and TRBV20-1, were more frequent in patients than controls. Normalized Chao1 diversity in multiple sclerosis patients fell significantly below that of controls.

Germline lookup yields CDR1 LNHNV and CDR2 YYDKDF (reference sequence). CDR3 size: 16 residues. After removal of 4 bases from V and 7 bases from J, the junction contained 7 bases not matched to a gene. The TCR beta cDNA libraries contained unique molecular identifiers. Input amounts of about 0.85 to 11 million T cells were used. These gave about 500,000 cDNA molecules, so each molecule approximated one T cell. TCRdb independently ran MiXCR on the PCR reads; one entry per CDR3 protein. The sample holds under 900,000 distinct CDR3 sequences, about 53% seen once. This clonotype was found a few times. As yet, its antigen is unknown.

Input material: blood. This receptor was identified in a girl aged 10-17 years with multiple sclerosis. The gene calls are TRBV15 and TRBJ2-3; 14 bases align to TRBD2. The CDR3 is CATSTPGTSGRNTQYF. CDR3 DNA sequence: TGTGCCACCAGCACCCCGGGGACTAGCGGGAGAAATACGCAGTATTTT.